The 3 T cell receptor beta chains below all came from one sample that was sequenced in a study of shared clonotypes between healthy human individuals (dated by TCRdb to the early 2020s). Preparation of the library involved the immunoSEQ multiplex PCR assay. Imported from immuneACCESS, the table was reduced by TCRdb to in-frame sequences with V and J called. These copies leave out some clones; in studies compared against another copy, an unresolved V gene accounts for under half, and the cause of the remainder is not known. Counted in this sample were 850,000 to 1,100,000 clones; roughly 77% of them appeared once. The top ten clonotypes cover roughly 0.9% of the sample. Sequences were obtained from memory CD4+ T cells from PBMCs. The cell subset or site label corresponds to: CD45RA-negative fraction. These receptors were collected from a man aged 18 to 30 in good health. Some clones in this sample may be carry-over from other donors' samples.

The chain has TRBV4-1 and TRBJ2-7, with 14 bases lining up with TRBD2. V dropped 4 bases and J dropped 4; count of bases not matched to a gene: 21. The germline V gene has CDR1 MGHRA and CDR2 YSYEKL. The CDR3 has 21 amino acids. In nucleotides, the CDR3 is TGCGCCAGCAGCCCTGCCAGGGGGTTCGGGACTAGCGGGAGTAAGGTGTACGAGCAGTACTTC. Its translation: CASSPARGFGTSGSKVYEQYF.

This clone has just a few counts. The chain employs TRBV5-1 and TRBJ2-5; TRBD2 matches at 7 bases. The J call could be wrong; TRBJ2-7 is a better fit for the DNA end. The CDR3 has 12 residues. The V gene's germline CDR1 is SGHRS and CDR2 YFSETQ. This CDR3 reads CASSLTSVEQYF. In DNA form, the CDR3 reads TGCGCCAGCAGCTTGACTAGCGTCGAGCAGTACTTC.

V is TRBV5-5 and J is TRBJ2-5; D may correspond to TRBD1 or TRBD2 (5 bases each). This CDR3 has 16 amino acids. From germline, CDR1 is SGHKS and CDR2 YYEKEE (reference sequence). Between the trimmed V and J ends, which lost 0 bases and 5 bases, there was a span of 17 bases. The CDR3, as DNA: TGTGCCAGCAGCTTGGGGATCCGAGGGGCGGCGGAGACCCAGTACTTC. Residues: CASSLGIRGAAETQYF.